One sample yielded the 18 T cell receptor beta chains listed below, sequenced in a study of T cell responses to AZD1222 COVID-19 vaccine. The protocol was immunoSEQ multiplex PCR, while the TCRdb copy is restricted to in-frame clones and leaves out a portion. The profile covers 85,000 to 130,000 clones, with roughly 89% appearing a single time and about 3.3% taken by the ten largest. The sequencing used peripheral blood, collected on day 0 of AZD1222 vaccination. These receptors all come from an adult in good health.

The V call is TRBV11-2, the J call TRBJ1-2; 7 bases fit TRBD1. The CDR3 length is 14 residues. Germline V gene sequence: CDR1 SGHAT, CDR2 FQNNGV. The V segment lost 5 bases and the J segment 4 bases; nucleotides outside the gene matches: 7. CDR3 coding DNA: TGTGCCAGCAGCACTAACAGGGGTGTCTATGGCTACACCTTC. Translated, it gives CASSTNRGVYGYTF.

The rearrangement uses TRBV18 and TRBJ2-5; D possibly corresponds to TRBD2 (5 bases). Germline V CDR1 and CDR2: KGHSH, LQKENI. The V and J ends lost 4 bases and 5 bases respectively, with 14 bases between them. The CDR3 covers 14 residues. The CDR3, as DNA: TGTGCCAGCTCACTAAACGAGGGATTCGAGACCCAGTACTTC. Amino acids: CASSLNEGFETQYF.

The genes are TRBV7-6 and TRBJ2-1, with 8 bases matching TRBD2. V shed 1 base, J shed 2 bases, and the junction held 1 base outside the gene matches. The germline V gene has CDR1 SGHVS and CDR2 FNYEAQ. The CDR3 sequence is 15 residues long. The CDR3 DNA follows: TGTGCCAGCAGCTTAGTCGGGGGGGCCTACAATGAGCAGTTCTTC. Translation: CASSLVGGAYNEQFF.

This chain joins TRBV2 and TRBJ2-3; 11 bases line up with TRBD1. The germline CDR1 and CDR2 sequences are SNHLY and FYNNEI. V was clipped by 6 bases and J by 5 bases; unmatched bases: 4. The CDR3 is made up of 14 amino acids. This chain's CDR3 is CASRGDRGRDTQYF. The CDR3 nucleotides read TGTGCCAGCAGGGGGGACAGGGGGAGAGATACGCAGTATTTT.

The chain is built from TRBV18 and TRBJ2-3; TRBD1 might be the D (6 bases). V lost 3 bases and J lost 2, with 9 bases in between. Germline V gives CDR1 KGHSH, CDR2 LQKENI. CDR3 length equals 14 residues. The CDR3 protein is CASSPDRLTDTQYF. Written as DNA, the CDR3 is TGTGCCAGCTCACCCGACAGGCTCACAGATACGCAGTATTTT.

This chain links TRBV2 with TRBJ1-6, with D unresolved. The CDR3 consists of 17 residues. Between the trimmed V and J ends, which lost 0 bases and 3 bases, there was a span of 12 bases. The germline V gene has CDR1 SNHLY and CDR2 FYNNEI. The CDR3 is CASSEARGQVYNSPLHF. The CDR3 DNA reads TGTGCCAGCAGTGAAGCGCGAGGGCAGGTCTATAATTCACCCCTCCACTTT. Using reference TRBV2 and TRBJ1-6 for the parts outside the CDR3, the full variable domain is EPEVTQTPSHQVTQMGQEVILRCVPISNHLYFYWYRQILGQKVEFLVSFYNNEISEKSEIFDDQFSVERPDGSNFTLKIRSTKLEDSAMYFCASSEARGQVYNSPLHFGNGTRLTVT.

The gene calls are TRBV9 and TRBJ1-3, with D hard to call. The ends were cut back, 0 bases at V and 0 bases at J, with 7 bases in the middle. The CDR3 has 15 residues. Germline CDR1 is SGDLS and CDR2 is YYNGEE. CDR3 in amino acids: CASSVGALSGNTIYF. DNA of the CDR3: TGTGCCAGCAGCGTAGGGGCCCTCTCTGGAAACACCATATATTTT.

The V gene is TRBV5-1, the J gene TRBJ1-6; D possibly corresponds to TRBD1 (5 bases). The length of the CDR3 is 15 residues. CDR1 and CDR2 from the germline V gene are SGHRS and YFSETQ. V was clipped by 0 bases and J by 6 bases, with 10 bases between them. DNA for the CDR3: TGCGCCAGCAGCTTGGGGCAGGGAGGTAATTCACCCCTCCACTTT. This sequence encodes CASSLGQGGNSPLHF.

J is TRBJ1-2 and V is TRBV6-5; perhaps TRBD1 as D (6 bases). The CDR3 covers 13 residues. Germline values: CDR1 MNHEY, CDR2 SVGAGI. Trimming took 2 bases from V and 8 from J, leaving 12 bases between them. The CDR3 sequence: CASSYPTGYGYTF. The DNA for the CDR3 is TGTGCCAGCAGTTACCCCACAGGGTACGGCTACACCTTC.

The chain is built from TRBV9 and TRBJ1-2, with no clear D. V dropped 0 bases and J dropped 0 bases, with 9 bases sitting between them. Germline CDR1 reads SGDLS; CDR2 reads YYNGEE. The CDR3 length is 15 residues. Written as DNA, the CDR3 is TGTGCCAGCAGCGTAGACAGAAGAGCTAACTATGGCTACACCTTC. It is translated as CASSVDRRANYGYTF.

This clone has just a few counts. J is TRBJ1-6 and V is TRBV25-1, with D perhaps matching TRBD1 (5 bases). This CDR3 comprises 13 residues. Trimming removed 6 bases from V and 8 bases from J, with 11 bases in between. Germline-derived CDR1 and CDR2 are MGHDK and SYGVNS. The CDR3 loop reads CASRRGTDSPLHF. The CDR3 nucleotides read TGTGCCAGCAGGCGGGGGACGGATTCACCCCTCCACTTT.

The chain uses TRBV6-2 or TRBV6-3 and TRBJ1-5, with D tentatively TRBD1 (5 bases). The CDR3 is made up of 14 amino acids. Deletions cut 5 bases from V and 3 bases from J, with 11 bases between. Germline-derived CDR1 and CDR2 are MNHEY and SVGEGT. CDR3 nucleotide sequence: TGTGCCAGCAGTACAGGAATATTCAATCAGCCCCAGCATTTT. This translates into CASSTGIFNQPQHF.

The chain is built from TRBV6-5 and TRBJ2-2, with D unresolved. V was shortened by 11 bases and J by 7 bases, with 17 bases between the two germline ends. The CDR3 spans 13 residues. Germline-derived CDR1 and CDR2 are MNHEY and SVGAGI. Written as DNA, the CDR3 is TGTGCCTCCCGTGGTGCCGTGGGCGGGGAGCTGTTTTTT. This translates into CASRGAVGGELFF.

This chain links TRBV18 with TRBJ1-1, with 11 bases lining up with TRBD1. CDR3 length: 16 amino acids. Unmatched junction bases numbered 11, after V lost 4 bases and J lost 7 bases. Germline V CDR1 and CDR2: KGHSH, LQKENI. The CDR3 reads CASSLTVRTGGVEAFF. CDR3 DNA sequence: TGTGCCAGCTCACTCACCGTCCGGACAGGGGGCGTTGAAGCTTTCTTT.

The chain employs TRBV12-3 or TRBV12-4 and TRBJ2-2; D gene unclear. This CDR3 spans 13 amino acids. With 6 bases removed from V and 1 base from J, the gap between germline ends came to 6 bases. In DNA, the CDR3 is TGTGCCAGCAGAGGAGTGAACACCGGGGAGCTGTTTTTT. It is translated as CASRGVNTGELFF.

Here the CDR3 reads CASVMGLKEKLFF. CDR3 DNA sequence: TGTGCCAGTGTTATGGGACTAAAAGAAAAACTGTTTTTT. The chain carries TRBV6-5 and TRBJ1-4, with D perhaps matching TRBD1 (5 bases). Germline CDR1 MNHEY, CDR2 SVGAGI. This CDR3 comprises 13 residues. Trimming cost V 9 bases and J 8 bases, with 16 bases left between them.

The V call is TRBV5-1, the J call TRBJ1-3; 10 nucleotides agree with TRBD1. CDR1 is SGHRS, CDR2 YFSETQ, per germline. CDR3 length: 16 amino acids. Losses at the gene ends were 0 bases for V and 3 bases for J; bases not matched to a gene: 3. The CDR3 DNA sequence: TGCGCCAGCAGCTTGGAGACAGGGGGCGATGGAAACACCATATATTTT. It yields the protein CASSLETGGDGNTIYF. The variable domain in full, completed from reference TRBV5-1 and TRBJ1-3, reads KAGVTQTPRYLIKTRGQQVTLSCSPISGHRSVSWYQQTPGQGLQFLFEYFSETQRNKGNFPGRFSGRQFSNSRSEMNVSTLELGDSALYLCASSLETGGDGNTIYFGEGSWLTVV.

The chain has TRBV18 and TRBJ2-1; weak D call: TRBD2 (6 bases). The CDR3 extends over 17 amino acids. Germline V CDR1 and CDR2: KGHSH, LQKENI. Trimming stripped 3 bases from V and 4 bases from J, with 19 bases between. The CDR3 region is CASSPARGTSGYNEQFF. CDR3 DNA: TGTGCCAGCTCACCCGCGCGGGGCACTTCGGGTTACAATGAGCAGTTCTTC.